Detailed here is one T cell receptor (beta chain). What antigen it recognizes has not been identified. No clone much larger than this one lies a single base away; base qualities are absent. The sample comes from a study of shared clonotypes between healthy human individuals (dated by TCRdb to between 2020 and 2021). In the study overall: Two women and a few men aged 18 to 49 years were included in the cohort. To increase sequencing depth and limit assay-specific biases, TCR repertoire library preparation and sequencing were carried out by different laboratories using diverse techniques. Each donor's leukapheresis produced roughly between roughly 0.94 and 9.5 billion PBMCs. The study deeply sequenced blood TCR repertoires of about five healthy adults to estimate repertoire size and the extent of clonotype sharing between individuals. For each donor, three plates each were used for CD4 naive and CD4 memory, two plates were used for CD8 naive, and one plate was used for CD8 memory. What the study reported, not specific to this receptor: Compared with non-shared clonotypes, the clonotypes found in all four sorted-subset donors had higher generation probabilities. Rarefaction of sorted-subset datasets indicated incomplete sequencing despite the large sequencing depth. Naive subsets generally had larger estimated clonotype richness than memory subsets did. Sampling was limited to blood, and TCR repertoires in tissue likely differ from TCR repertoires in blood. Pairwise subsampling led to the expectation that sequencing depth would affect the degree of clonotype sharing among donors. Because the study included only a small number of donors, the genetic and exposure-history diversity represented was limited. When several donors were compared, the shared fraction of clonotypes was 5% to 6.5% for naive CD4, around 3.6% for naive CD8, 2% to 2.5% for memory CD4, and under 0.5% for memory CD8.

Trimming removed 5 bases from V and 1 base from J; the gene matches leave 11 bases unexplained. The germline V gene (reference sequence) provides CDR1 LNHDA and CDR2 SQIVND. Including cysteine and phenylalanine, the CDR3 has 17 amino acids. The read is trimmed to its CDR3 DNA, 51 bases read in frame from base 1. TCR CDR3 regions were amplified from genomic DNA by multiplex PCR using the deep immunoSEQ assay. Genomic DNA extracted from each cell subset was distributed evenly over all wells of several immunoSEQ 96-well plates, and each plate served as one replicate. Each replicate PCR for sorted subsets received 150 to 250 ng genomic DNA, equal to roughly 30,000 T cell genomes. The purified libraries were quantified using a Qubit 3.0 fluorometer, sized with a Bioanalyzer 2100, and then quantified again using the KAPA Library Quantification kit. Every immunoSEQ 96-well plate was sequenced on a dedicated single-read 150-cycle Illumina NextSeq 550 flow cell. In the paper's pipeline: The immunoSEQ output contained only junctional sequences without quality scores, so filtering could not match that applied to full-length reads. To assign V/J genes and CDR3, sequences were annotated using PyIR, a Python wrapper for IgBLAST v1.9, with IMGT germline references. Reads with weak V/J assignments (E-value above 1e-6), missing CDR3, stop codons, out-of-frame junctions, or ambiguous translated residues were removed. A V3J clonotype was defined by an identical inferred V gene, J gene, and CDR3 amino acid sequence. Percentage overlap between repertoires was calculated by dividing the number of shared unique clonotypes by the size of the smaller repertoire. Three approaches were used to assess repertoire richness: RTK rarefaction, the Chao1 estimator, and Recon v2.1 estimates of unobserved clonotypes. Generation probabilities for all TCRbeta clonotypes obtained by the gDNA method from a few donors were computed using OLGA. Not all clones reach the TCRdb copy of this immuneACCESS table, which keeps in-frame sequences only. Checked studies attribute under half of the gap to unresolved V genes and leave the rest unexplained. V and J calls and clone size come straight from that table; D and trimming were deduced from the DNA. This sample holds around 700,000 clones; roughly 70% were observed only once. The top ten clones comprise about 1.8% of the sample.

Donors were healthy HIV-negative adults with no recently reported acute infections or vaccinations. Every donor was a Caucasian adult residing in Nashville, Tennessee, USA. CD4+ T cells were enriched through magnetic negative selection, after which naive cells were positively selected on CD45RA and the remaining negative fraction served as the memory subset. Blood was collected by leukapheresis, and PBMCs were isolated by Ficoll-Histopaque density gradient centrifugation and then cryopreserved in liquid nitrogen vapor phase. Analytical flow cytometry was used to check the purity and quantity of each magnetically sorted T cell population. Genomic DNA was isolated from each sorted fraction and quantified by UV absorbance on a Nanodrop 2000c.

The sequenced sample consisted of memory CD4+ T cells sorted from blood. The cell subset or site label, as the study defines it: CD45RA-negative fraction. This TCR came from a woman aged 25 to 39 in good health. The rearrangement combines TRBV19 with TRBJ2-1; a stretch of 7 junction bases matches TRBD2. The sequence in DNA is TGTGCCAGTAGTTCTGCGTGGCGGGAGAGGTCCTACAATGAGCAGTTCTTC. Translation gives CASSSAWRERSYNEQFF.